These T cell receptor beta chains were read from a single sample in a study of cytomegalovirus exposure and HLA in healthy donors. Produced via immunoSEQ multiplex PCR; TCRdb's table is partial and in-frame only. Of about 170,000 clones in the sample, around 72% are singletons; the top ten hold around 6.9%. The sample comprised PBMCs. The receptor set was obtained from a man aged 35 to 55 in good health and CMV-seropositive. CDR3s include the opening cysteine and the closing phenylalanine or tryptophan. A D gene is named only where the DNA matches it firmly. Size tells how often a clone was seen (once, few, many) or the class of an expanded clone, and some rows leave it out.

V gene	D gene	clone size	J gene	CDR3 protein	CDR3 DNA
TRBV6-1	.	once	TRBJ1-4	CASSETRRGRGKLFF	TGTGCCAGCAGTGAAACGAGGAGGGGCAGAGGAAAACTGTTTTTT
TRBV23-1	TRBD1	.	TRBJ1-5	CASSQTSLETGGNLGKSNQPQHF	TGCGCCAGCAGTCAAACATCTCTTGAGACAGGGGGCAATTTGGGGAAGAGCAATCAGCCCCAGCATTTT
TRBV4-1	.	.	TRBJ2-2	CASSQDPGGVTGELFF	TGCGCCAGCAGCCAAGACCCCGGAGGGGTCACCGGGGAGCTGTTTTTT
TRBV18	.	once	TRBJ2-7	CASSSIAEQYF	TGTGCCAGCTCATCCATAGCGGAGCAGTACTTC
TRBV25-1	.	.	TRBJ2-5	CASSVIGNQETQYF	TGTGCCAGCAGTGTTATCGGGAACCAAGAGACCCAGTACTTC
TRBV15	.	.	TRBJ1-4	CATSRGAGNEKLFF	TGTGCCACCAGCAGAGGGGCAGGGAATGAAAAACTGTTTTTT
TRBV7-2	.	.	TRBJ1-2	CASSPVLLNYGYTF	TGTGCCAGCAGCCCAGTGTTGCTTAACTATGGCTACACCTTC
TRBV5-6	TRBD2	.	TRBJ2-7	CASSLGLAGASSYEQYF	TGTGCCAGCAGCTTGGGACTAGCGGGGGCCTCCTCCTACGAGCAGTACTTC
TRBV6-5	.	.	TRBJ2-7	CASSQVQDRAYEQYF	TGTGCCAGCAGTCAGGTACAGGACCGAGCCTACGAGCAGTACTTC
TRBV7-9	TRBD2	.	TRBJ2-7	CASSGDGGNYEQYF	TGTGCCAGCAGCGGGGACGGGGGGAACTACGAGCAGTACTTC
TRBV4-2	.	.	TRBJ1-4	CASSLLTGGFNEKLFF	TGTGCCAGCAGTCTACTAACGGGGGGCTTTAATGAAAAACTGTTTTTT
TRBV27	TRBD1	.	TRBJ2-7	CASRDRVDEQYF	TGTGCCAGCAGAGACAGGGTGGACGAGCAGTACTTC
TRBV30	.	.	TRBJ1-1	CAWRSTEAFF	TGTGCCTGGAGGAGTACTGAAGCTTTCTTT
TRBV11-2	TRBD2	few	TRBJ2-5	CASSWGLAGGQETQYF	TGTGCCAGCAGCTGGGGACTAGCGGGGGGACAAGAGACCCAGTACTTC
TRBV11-3	.	.	TRBJ2-3	CASSFRGLDTQYF	TGTGCCAGCAGCTTTAGAGGGCTCGATACGCAGTATTTT
TRBV5-4	.	.	TRBJ1-2	CASSLGTAAKFTEGYTF	TGTGCCAGCAGCTTGGGTACCGCGGCGAAATTTACCGAGGGCTACACCTTC
TRBV7-8	TRBD2	.	TRBJ2-2	CASSLVRGRAGELFF	TGTGCCAGCAGCTTAGTGCGGGGGAGAGCCGGGGAGCTGTTTTTT
TRBV7-2	TRBD1	once	TRBJ1-2	CASSSRSQGRGGYTF	TGTGCCAGCAGCTCTAGATCACAGGGGCGGGGTGGCTACACCTTC